The table lists the clone carrying this T cell receptor (beta chain) with many counts. Its antigen is currently unknown. These data belong to a study of T cells in Graves' hyperthyroidism and ophthalmopathy. A lack of ophthalmopathy progression within 18 months defined stable Graves' hyperthyroidism. For the diagnoses, clinical symptoms, serum thyroxine and TRAb, thyroid ultrasound and orbital computed tomography were used. This CDR3 is 15 amino acids long. Germline lookup yields CDR1 LNHDA and CDR2 SQIVND (reference sequence). The V end was cut by 6 bases, the J end by 2 bases, with 14 bases between. Findings and limits, study-wide: The model foresaw ophthalmopathy a median around 6.4 months prior to onset.

The investigators amplified TCR beta CDR3 regions from RNA transcripts. The study used the HTBI primer set for a first-round RT-PCR of the TCR CDR3. A single record per CDR3 protein comes from TCRdb applying MiXCR to the multiplex PCR reads. The sample yields about 210,000 distinct CDR3 sequences, approximately 17% seen once. The sequenced material came from blood. The clonotype originates from a man aged 50 to 59 with Graves' hyperthyroidism. The chain is built from TRBV19 and TRBJ2-1, with D maybe TRBD2 (5 bases). The chain's CDR3 is CASSLVDLPYNEQFF. DNA for the CDR3: TGTGCCAGTAGCCTCGTGGACTTACCCTACAATGAGCAGTTCTTC.